Here is one T cell receptor beta chain with its context. Its antigen is as yet unknown. The sample comes from a study of shared clonotypes between healthy human individuals. Study information: CD8 memory received one plate per donor, CD8 naive two, CD4 memory three and CD4 naive three. Overall study results and limits: Memory subsets generally showed lower estimated richness than naive subsets.

The naive CD8 population came from CD45RO-negative cells selected for CCR7, without terminally differentiated effector memory CD45RA+ cells. Donors were healthy HIV-negative adults without recent acute infections or vaccinations. Between the trimmed V and J ends, which lost 4 bases and 6 bases, there was a span of 10 bases. This CDR3 comprises 13 residues. Germline V gene sequence: CDR1 LNHDA, CDR2 SQIVND (reference sequence). A deep-level run was used for the assay. Clones were sequenced by immunoSEQ multiplex PCR, and TCRdb holds only the in-frame ones, with some missing. The sample lists 2 million or so clones; about 95% were seen once.

The origin of this receptor is a man in his late teens or twenties in good health. The sequenced sample consisted of naive CD8+ T cells sorted from blood. The chain couples TRBV19 to TRBJ1-5, with D perhaps matching TRBD1 (5 bases). CDR3: CASSTGYRQPQHF. DNA for the CDR3: TGTGCCAGTAGTACAGGGTATCGTCAGCCCCAGCATTTT.